This T cell receptor (beta chain) was retrieved from a study of a mutant IDH1 vaccine in newly diagnosed glioma. Study-wide background: Beforehand, treatment had been radiotherapy, temozolomide, or both; the majority received both.

Per the germline V gene, CDR1 is SGHNT and CDR2 is YENEEA. The CDR3 is 15 amino acids. Trimming removed 5 bases from V and 13 bases from J, with 23 bases in between. Comment on this clone: Its cognate antigen is unknown.

Regarding time point: week 11, during vaccination. In the vaccine, a single dose held 300 ug of the mutant IDH1 20-mer peptide, along with topical imiquimod. Assay: immunoSEQ multiplex PCR; the TCRdb copy retains only in-frame clones and omits some. The data contain tens of thousands of clones, 80% of them singletons. The input for sequencing was PBMCs, taken from a glioma patient whose treatment included an IDH1 peptide vaccine. The chain is built from TRBV11-3 and TRBJ1-4; D uncertain. The sequence was obtained from a man in his fifties or sixties with glioma. This chain's CDR3 is CASSEGSSFVEVLFF. The CDR3 DNA follows: TGTGCCAGCAGCGAAGGGTCCTCTTTCGTTGAAGTACTGTTTTTT. The variable domain in full, with the rest retrieved from reference TRBV11-3 and TRBJ1-4, is EAGVVQSPRYKIIEKKQPVAFWCNPISGHNTLYWYLQNLGQGPELLIRYENEEAVDDSQLPKDRFSAERLKGVDSTLKIQPAELGDSAVYLCASSEGSSFVEVLFFGSGTQLSVL.